The clone carrying this T cell receptor (beta chain) appeared a single time. This sequence may be a read error, since a much larger clone differs from it by one base. These data come from a study of tumor and adjacent non-tumor tissue in lung cancer. As for the study in general: The patients, approximately 9 men and 4 to 6 women, were about 31 to 76 with stage I to III disease. On average, productive TCRbeta reads reached some 4.2 million per sample.

The CDR3 is 20 residues long. Trimming left V 5 bases short and J 2 bases short, with 28 bases between. Germline CDR1 reads MNHEY; CDR2 reads SVGEGT. RNA was extracted from bulk tissue without any cell sorting. More than 3 cm separated this lung sample from the edge of the tumor. A modified ARM-PCR protocol with three rounds of nested PCR amplified TCRbeta. TCRdb reanalysed the multiplex PCR reads using MiXCR and keeps one entry per CDR3 protein. Here the sample spans about 75,000 distinct CDR3 sequences, less than 75% being singletons. The gene calls are TRBV6-2 or TRBV6-3 and TRBJ1-5; D is perhaps TRBD1 (6 bases). Sequenced: distant non-tumor lung tissue. The TCR originated in a woman between 45 and 65 years old with non-small cell lung cancer. The chain's CDR3 is CASSPARQTGFRAGNQPQHF. The DNA for the CDR3 is TGTGCCAGCAGTCCAGCCCGCCAAACAGGGTTTCGAGCTGGCAATCAGCCCCAGCATTTT.